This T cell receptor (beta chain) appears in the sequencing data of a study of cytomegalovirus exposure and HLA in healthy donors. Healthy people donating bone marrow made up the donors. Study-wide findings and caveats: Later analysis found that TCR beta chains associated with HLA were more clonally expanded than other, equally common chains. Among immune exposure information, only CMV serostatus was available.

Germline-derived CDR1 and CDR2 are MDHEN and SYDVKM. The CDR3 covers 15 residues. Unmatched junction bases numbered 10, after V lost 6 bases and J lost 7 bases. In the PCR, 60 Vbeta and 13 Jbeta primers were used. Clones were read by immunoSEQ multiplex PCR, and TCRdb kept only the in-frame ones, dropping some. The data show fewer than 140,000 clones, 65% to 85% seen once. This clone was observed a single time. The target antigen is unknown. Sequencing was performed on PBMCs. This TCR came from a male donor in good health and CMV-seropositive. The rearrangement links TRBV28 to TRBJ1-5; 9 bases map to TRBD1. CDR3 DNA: TGTGCCAGCAGAGAAACAGGGGGCTCTCGACAGCCCCAGCATTTT. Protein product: CASRETGGSRQPQHF.